The 5 T cell receptor beta chains given below trace back to one sample, sequenced in a study of cytomegalovirus exposure and HLA in healthy donors. Here immunoSEQ multiplex PCR was the method, and the copy in TCRdb shows in-frame clones only, minus some. The sample has some 170,000 clones; 70% to 90% are singletons. Sequenced sample: PBMCs. Receptor source: a man aged 25-40 years in good health and CMV-seropositive.

This chain links TRBV6-5 with TRBJ2-4, with D maybe TRBD2 (5 bases). The CDR3 spans 16 residues. CDR1 MNHEY and CDR2 SVGAGI come from the germline V gene. Trimming shortened V by 3 bases and J by 0 bases, and 12 bases separated the two germline ends. The CDR3 nucleotides read TGTGCCAGCAGTTATCGTGTCGGACTAGCCAAAAACATTCAGTACTTC. As protein: CASSYRVGLAKNIQYF.

This sequence joins TRBV19 and TRBJ2-7, with 9 bases that match TRBD1. V shed 8 bases and J 5 bases; nucleotides not matched to a gene: 4. Germline CDR1 reads LNHDA; CDR2 reads SQIVND (reference sequence). The CDR3 length is 12 residues. The chain's CDR3 is CASWDRVDEQYF. CDR3 DNA sequence: TGTGCCAGTTGGGACAGGGTCGACGAGCAGTACTTC.

This chain links TRBV27 with TRBJ1-5; 7 bases agree with TRBD1. J gave up 1 base and V 2 bases, and 2 bases lay outside the gene matches. CDR3 length: 15 residues. Per the germline V gene, CDR1 is MNHEY and CDR2 is SMNVEV (reference sequence). The DNA for the CDR3 is TGTGCCAGCAGTTTAGGGGACAGCAGCAATCAGCCCCAGCATTTT. It is translated as CASSLGDSSNQPQHF.

This rearrangement joins TRBV29-1 to TRBJ1-6; possibly TRBD1 for D (6 bases). CDR1 and CDR2 from the germline V gene are SQVTM and ANQGSEA. The CDR3 covers 14 residues. Trimming stripped 2 bases from V and 5 bases from J, with 10 bases between. Here the CDR3 reads CSVESTGDNSPLHF. The CDR3 DNA sequence: TGCAGCGTTGAATCGACAGGCGATAATTCACCCCTCCACTTT.

The chain is built from TRBV4-1 and TRBJ2-1; TRBD2 is a possible D gene (5 bases). Germline V CDR1 and CDR2: MGHRA, YSYEKL. The CDR3 spans 15 residues. The V end lost 4 bases, the J end lost 2 bases, and 12 bases lay between the germline ends. CDR3 in amino acids: CASSPKTEAYNEQFF. CDR3 DNA sequence: TGCGCCAGCAGCCCCAAGACGGAGGCCTACAATGAGCAGTTCTTC.